This T cell receptor beta chain is drawn from a study of PD-1 blockade in mismatch repair-deficient tumors. Study conclusions and caveats: Rapid post-treatment expansion, then contraction, generally preceding radiologic response, marked tumor-resident clones.

CDR1 SGHNT and CDR2 YYREEE come from the germline V gene (reference sequence). The CDR3 extends over 13 amino acids. With 5 bases removed from V and 1 base from J, the gap between germline ends came to 9 bases. Within the sample, this clone is medium-sized (0.01 to 0.1%). The antigen is unknown. TCRs were sequenced from three patients responding to pembrolizumab. This table comes from immunoSEQ multiplex PCR, and its TCRdb copy is limited to in-frame clones, with some not included. Of nearly 25,000 clones detected, 75% to 85% appear once; the ten largest clones hold 20% to 25%. The chain has TRBV5-4 and TRBJ1-1; D uncertain. The sequence was collected from an adult with mismatch repair-deficient cancer. Here the sequenced sample was peripheral blood, taken 12 weeks after starting pembrolizumab. Here the CDR3 reads CASSFDGNTEAFF. The CDR3 bases are TGTGCCAGCAGTTTTGATGGGAACACTGAAGCTTTCTTT.